Listed below are T cell receptor beta chains from one sample, sequenced in a study of CD8 T cells in Susac syndrome. MiXCR, run by TCRdb on the immunoSEQ multiplex PCR reads, gives a single entry per CDR3 protein. This table has about 150,000 distinct CDR3 sequences, nearly 97% appearing once. Source material: CD4+ T cells from PBMCs. The receptors were sampled from a human donor with Susac syndrome. Each CDR3 is given with its conserved first and last residue. The D gene is left open where the match is weak. Only some rows state a clone size, as once, few, many or a class for expanded clones.

D | J | size | V | DNA | CDR3
NA | TRBJ2-6 | NA | TRBV9 | TGTGCCAGCAGCGAGAGGGGAAAGGCCCCCTCTGGGGCCAACGTCCTGACTTTC | CASSERGKAPSGANVLTF
NA | TRBJ1-5 | NA | TRBV25-1 | TGTGCCAGCAGTGGCGGGTCTTACAATCAGCCCCAGCATTTT | CASSGGSYNQPQHF
NA | TRBJ1-1 | NA | TRBV5-1 | TGCGCCAGCAGCGCAAGTCAACCTGGGGCTGAAGCTTTCTTT | CASSASQPGAEAFF
TRBD2 | TRBJ2-1 | NA | TRBV7-9 | TGTGCCAGCTCCCTAAAGCGGGGGGGCCTGGATGAGCAGTTCTTC | CASSLKRGGLDEQFF
NA | TRBJ2-3 | once | TRBV4-1 | TGCGCCAGCAGCTACTTAGCGGATACGCAGTATTTT | CASSYLADTQYF
TRBD2 | TRBJ2-5 | NA | TRBV29-1 | TGCAGCGTTGAAGCCGGGACTAGCACAGAGACCCAGTACTTC | CSVEAGTSTETQYF
TRBD2 | TRBJ2-1 | NA | TRBV6-2/TRBV6-3 | TGTGCCAGCAGTTACACTCCGGGAGGGCCTCACAATGAGCAGTTCTTC | CASSYTPGGPHNEQFF
TRBD2 | TRBJ2-7 | NA | TRBV20-1 | TGCAGTGCAACGGGACTAGATAAATACGAGCAGTACTTC | CSATGLDKYEQYF
NA | TRBJ2-4 | once | TRBV4-1 | TGCGCCAGCAGCCAGTTTAGTCCTGGCGGAAACATTCAGTACTTC | CASSQFSPGGNIQYF
NA | TRBJ1-1 | NA | TRBV20-1 | TGCAGTGCTAGAGATCGAATCACACACACTGAAGCTTTCTTT | CSARDRITHTEAFF
NA | TRBJ2-7 | NA | TRBV18 | TGTGCCAGCTCTCCCGGACAGAACGAGCAGTACTTC | CASSPGQNEQYF
TRBD2 | TRBJ2-2 | once | TRBV20-1 | TGCAGTGGACGGACCCGGGGGGCCGGGGAGCTGTTTTTT | CSGRTRGAGELFF
TRBD2 | TRBJ2-1 | NA | TRBV29-1 | TGCAGCGTGAGGACTAGCGGGAATGAGCAGTTCTTC | CSVRTSGNEQFF
NA | TRBJ1-5 | NA | TRBV7-2 | TGTGCCAGCAGCGTCGGGAGGAATCAGCCCCAGCATTTT | CASSVGRNQPQHF
TRBD1 | TRBJ2-7 | NA | TRBV20-1 | TGCAGTGCCAACAGGGGGATCTACGAGCAGTACTTC | CSANRGIYEQYF
NA | TRBJ2-3 | NA | TRBV29-1 | TGCAGCGCCTGGGACGGCTTCCTAAAAGATACGCAGTATTTT | CSAWDGFLKDTQYF
TRBD1 | TRBJ1-4 | NA | TRBV12-3/TRBV12-4 | TGTGCCAGCAGCTCGACAGGGACTAATGAAAAACTGTTTTTT | CASSSTGTNEKLFF
NA | TRBJ2-6 | NA | TRBV7-2 | TGTGCCAGCAGCTTAGCCGACTCTGGGGCCAACGTCCTGACTTTC | CASSLADSGANVLTF
TRBD2 | TRBJ2-1 | NA | TRBV30 | TGTGCCTGCGCGCCGGGACTAGGTTGGAATGAGCAGTTCTTC | CACAPGLGWNEQFF
TRBD2 | TRBJ2-3 | NA | TRBV18 | TGTGCCAGCTCACCCATTGGGACTAGCGGGAGGGCCGCAGATACGCAGTATTTT | CASSPIGTSGRAADTQYF
TRBD1 | TRBJ1-5 | NA | TRBV20-1 | TGCAGTGCTAGGGGTAACCGGGACAGGGGAGGTCAGCCCCAGCATTTT | CSARGNRDRGGQPQHF
TRBD1 | TRBJ2-2 | NA | TRBV7-9 | TGTGCCAGCAGCCCTAGGGGGACAGCCAACACCGGGGAGCTGTTTTTT | CASSPRGTANTGELFF
NA | TRBJ1-6 | NA | TRBV12-3/TRBV12-4 | TGTGCCAGCACTATGACAGGAAGCAGATCACCCCTCCACTTT | CASTMTGSRSPLHF
NA | TRBJ1-4 | NA | TRBV9 | TGTGCCAGCAGACCGAGTGAAAAACTGTTTTTT | CASRPSEKLFF
NA | TRBJ2-5 | once | TRBV7-2 | TGTGCCAGCAGCTTAGATCTGGGGACCCAGTACTTC | CASSLDLGTQYF